Listed here are 17 T cell receptor beta chains from one sample, sequenced in a study of blood T cell repertoires in COVID-19. Assay used: immunoSEQ multiplex PCR; TCRdb lists only in-frame clones, some missing. The repertoire has roughly 500,000 clones, approximately 85% of them found once; the top ten carry approximately 3%. Sequencing was performed on peripheral blood. Source of these receptors: a human donor in a cohort sampled during active COVID-19.

This clone was counted once. This chain connects TRBV11-2 to TRBJ2-7; D possibly corresponds to TRBD1 (5 bases). V was trimmed by 2 bases and J by 3 bases, leaving 14 bases between them. Germline V CDR1 and CDR2: SGHAT, FQNNGV. The CDR3 has 15 amino acids. CDR3 nucleotide sequence: TGTGCCAGCAGCTTAAGCAGTCAGGGCCACTACGAGCAGTACTTC. Translation: CASSLSSQGHYEQYF.

The J gene is TRBJ2-2, the V gene TRBV9; 10 nucleotides match TRBD1. The CDR3 contains 17 residues. Trimming removed 4 bases from V and 5 bases from J; junction bases left unmatched: 11. Germline lookup yields CDR1 SGDLS and CDR2 YYNGEE. The CDR3 region is CASSPRQGAGDTGELFF. CDR3 bases: TGTGCCAGCAGCCCTAGACAGGGGGCGGGAGATACCGGGGAGCTGTTTTTT.

This chain links TRBV14 with TRBJ2-1, with 11 bases matching TRBD2. This CDR3 is 18 amino acids long. The V segment lost 4 bases and the J segment 6 bases; nucleotides outside the gene matches: 14. From germline, CDR1 is SGHDN and CDR2 FVKESK. CDR3: CASSPPTRSSGRGNEQFF. Written as DNA, the CDR3 is TGTGCCAGCAGCCCCCCTACCCGGAGTAGCGGGAGGGGCAATGAGCAGTTCTTC.

The chain employs TRBV27 and TRBJ1-1, with D maybe TRBD1 (6 bases). This CDR3 contains 14 residues. Germline-derived CDR1 and CDR2 are MNHEY and SMNVEV (reference sequence). V lost 4 bases and J 4 bases, leaving 13 bases between the germline ends. The CDR3 DNA follows: TGTGCCAGCAGTTGGTCAAGGGGGGGCACTGAAGCTTTCTTT. The encoded protein is CASSWSRGGTEAFF.

The chain employs TRBV7-2 and TRBJ2-4; 16 bases line up with TRBD2. The ends lost 4 bases at V and 7 bases at J; junction bases unmatched: 7. Germline V gene sequence: CDR1 SGHTA, CDR2 FQGNSA. The CDR3 runs 17 residues. The CDR3 bases are TGTGCCAGCAGCTCGGGACTAGCGGGAGGGCCTGGGAACATTCAGTACTTC. It encodes CASSSGLAGGPGNIQYF.

The chain combines TRBV15 with TRBJ1-1, with 8 bases aligning to TRBD1. V shed 0 bases and J 4 bases; nucleotides not matched to a gene: 7. The germline V gene encodes CDR1 LNHNV and CDR2 YYDKDF (reference sequence). The CDR3 is made up of 16 amino acids. The CDR3 nucleotides are TGTGCCACCAGCAGAGAACTGACAGGGGTCGGCACTGAAGCTTTCTTT. Translation gives CATSRELTGVGTEAFF. Supplemented by reference TRBV15 and TRBJ1-1, the full variable domain reads DAMVIQNPRYQVTQFGKPVTLSCSQTLNHNVMYWYQQKSSQAPKLLFHYYDKDFNNEADTPDNFQSRRPNTSFCFLDIRSPGLGDTAMYLCATSRELTGVGTEAFFGQGTRLTVV.

The chain uses TRBV5-5 and TRBJ1-1; 7 bases are shared with TRBD1. Germline V gene lookup returns CDR1 SGHKS and CDR2 YYEKEE (reference sequence). This CDR3 region has 13 residues. Trimming took 0 bases from V and 11 from J; bases not matched to a gene: 7. As DNA, the CDR3 is TGTGCCAGCAGCTTGGCACAGGGGAGTTCGGCTTTCTTT. Its protein is CASSLAQGSSAFF.

The chain couples TRBV19 to TRBJ2-7, with 8 bases identical to TRBD1. CDR3 length: 11 residues. V was clipped by 10 bases and J by 2 bases; unmatched bases: 1. The germline V gene encodes CDR1 LNHDA and CDR2 SQIVND (reference sequence). CDR3 bases: TGTGCCACGGGACAGGCCTACGAGCAGTACTTC. Protein: CATGQAYEQYF.

The chain joins TRBV3-1 (or the pseudogene TRBV3-2) to TRBJ2-7; 9 bases match TRBD1. The germline V gene has CDR1 LGHDT and CDR2 YNNKEL (reference sequence). This CDR3 has 14 residues. Germline trimming cut 8 bases from V and 4 bases from J; bases unmatched to any gene: 9. For the CDR3, the DNA is TGTGCCAGCCGGGGACAGGGAAAAGGGTACGAGCAGTACTTC. It yields the protein CASRGQGKGYEQYF.

V usage is TRBV18 and J usage is TRBJ1-2, with 9 bases matching TRBD1. Germline V CDR1 and CDR2: KGHSH, LQKENI. The CDR3 sequence is 13 residues long. Trimming at V came to 5 bases and at J to 3 bases, leaving 1 base not matched to a gene. This CDR3 is CASSGDRDYGYTF. In DNA, the CDR3 is TGTGCCAGCTCAGGGGACAGGGACTATGGCTACACCTTC.

The chain is built from TRBV19 and TRBJ1-1, with 7 bases aligning to TRBD1. From germline, CDR1 is LNHDA and CDR2 SQIVND (reference sequence). The CDR3 extends over 17 amino acids. J gave up 3 bases and V 4 bases, and 14 bases lay outside the gene matches. The CDR3 spells CASSTYTGQLGYTEAFF. CDR3 bases: TGTGCCAGTAGTACTTATACGGGACAGCTGGGTTACACTGAAGCTTTCTTT.

This chain joins TRBV12-5 and TRBJ2-3; 7 bases line up with TRBD2. Per the germline V gene, CDR1 is LGHNT and CDR2 is FRNRAP. V gave up 7 bases and J gave up 4 bases; unmatched junction bases: 11. The CDR3 totals 15 residues. CDR3 bases: TGTGCTAGTGCCCCCACGTCGGGGGGACCAGATACGCAGTATTTT. This translates into CASAPTSGGPDTQYF.

The genes are TRBV7-8 and TRBJ1-1; the D gene is possibly TRBD1 (5 bases). CDR1 and CDR2 (germline): SGHVS, FQNEAQ. V was trimmed by 4 bases and J by 0 bases, leaving 9 bases between them. The CDR3 has 14 amino acids. This chain's CDR3 is CASSWGGLNTEAFF. DNA for the CDR3: TGTGCCAGCAGCTGGGGCGGCTTGAACACTGAAGCTTTCTTT.

The gene calls are TRBV18 and TRBJ1-2, with TRBD1 identical over 9 bases. This CDR3 comprises 13 residues. Germline values: CDR1 KGHSH, CDR2 LQKENI. V shed 5 bases, J shed 8 bases, and the junction held 6 bases outside the gene matches. Here the CDR3 DNA reads TGTGCCAGCTCAGGGACAGGGTTAGGCGGCTACACCTTC. Protein: CASSGTGLGGYTF.

CDR3 residues: CASSRLAGANTGELFF. In nucleotides, the CDR3 is TGTGCCAGCAGCCGACTAGCGGGGGCGAACACCGGGGAGCTGTTTTTT. The chain links TRBV7-3 to TRBJ2-2, with 12 bases aligning to TRBD2. Germline assignment: CDR1 SGHTA and CDR2 FQGTGA. The CDR3 has 16 residues. The V segment lost 5 bases and the J segment 0 bases; nucleotides outside the gene matches: 1.

The chain couples TRBV4-1 to TRBJ2-1; D is uncertain. Germline V gene sequence: CDR1 MGHRA, CDR2 YSYEKL. The CDR3 is 13 amino acids. V dropped 3 bases and J dropped 7 bases, with 10 bases sitting between them. The CDR3 reads CASSHQTINEQFF. The CDR3 region has the DNA TGCGCCAGCAGCCACCAAACTATTAATGAGCAGTTCTTC.

The chain joins TRBV5-1 to TRBJ2-1; 10 bases align to TRBD2. Germline CDR1 is SGHRS and CDR2 is YFSETQ. The CDR3 sequence is 17 residues long. J gave up 6 bases and V 0 bases, and 9 bases lay outside the gene matches. The CDR3 protein is CASSLASGSTRFNEQFF. The CDR3, as DNA: TGCGCCAGCAGCTTGGCTAGCGGGAGTACAAGATTCAATGAGCAGTTCTTC.